A single sample gave rise to the 20 T cell receptor beta chains below, sequenced in a study of early T cells in non-severe SARS-CoV-2 infection. TCRdb fed the 5' RACE reads into MiXCR, producing one record per CDR3 protein. The sample consists of 20,000 to 25,000 distinct CDR3 sequences, 4.5% to 6% of them appearing once. The sample in question was whole blood, obtained at baseline. The receptors derive from an adult who was a healthcare worker with PCR-confirmed SARS-CoV-2 infection or an uninfected control (not recorded which).

This clonotype was seen repeatedly, ten times or more. V usage is TRBV2 and J usage is TRBJ1-4, with D hard to call. The CDR3 has 20 amino acids. V shed 4 bases and J shed 0 bases, with 24 bases lying between them. Germline CDR1 and CDR2: SNHLY and FYNNEI. CDR3 in amino acids: CASSGKLRARDEATNEKLFF. The CDR3 coding sequence is TGTGCCAGCAGTGGGAAACTCCGGGCCCGCGACGAAGCAACTAATGAAAAACTGTTTTTT.

This rearrangement joins TRBV6-5 to TRBJ1-2, with a tentative D call TRBD1 (6 bases). This CDR3 is 13 amino acids long. V lost 5 bases and J 7 bases, leaving 14 bases between the germline ends. CDR1 is MNHEY, CDR2 SVGAGI, per germline. CDR3 sequence reads: CASSPTGFTGYTF. The DNA of the CDR3 is TGTGCCAGCAGTCCTACAGGGTTTACTGGCTACACCTTC.

The chain recombines TRBV7-9 with TRBJ2-3; perhaps TRBD1 as D (5 bases). CDR1 SEHNR and CDR2 FQNEAQ come from the germline V gene (reference sequence). This CDR3 region has 14 residues. The CDR3 here is CTNHDRASTDTQYF. CDR3 DNA sequence: TGTACCAACCACGACAGAGCCTCCACAGATACGCAGTATTTT.

This clonotype was recorded many times. This chain joins TRBV7-2 and TRBJ1-5; maybe TRBD1 (5 bases). V shed 4 bases and J shed 0 bases, with 22 bases lying between them. CDR1 is SGHTA and CDR2 is FQGNSA in the germline V gene. This CDR3 region has 19 residues. CDR3 in DNA: TGTGCCAGCAGCTCCCCTGGGCGGGACGGCCATAATAGCAATCAGCCCCAGCATTTT. Translated, it gives CASSSPGRDGHNSNQPQHF.

This clonotype was detected a few times. The chain employs TRBV7-3 and TRBJ2-7; D is possibly TRBD2 (6 bases). Germline-derived CDR1 and CDR2 are SGHTA and FQGTGA. The CDR3 covers 16 residues. Trimming cost V 3 bases and J 0 bases, with 15 bases left between them. Written as DNA, the CDR3 is TGTGCCAGCAGCTTGTCTGGCGGGGAGAGCTCCTACGAGCAGTACTTC. Translation gives CASSLSGGESSYEQYF.

The table lists this clonotype with many counts. This rearrangement joins TRBV15 to TRBJ2-7, with TRBD1 as a possible D gene (5 bases). Looked up from germline, CDR1 is LNHNV and CDR2 is YYDKDF (reference sequence). V was clipped by 0 bases and J by 10 bases, with 16 bases between them. The CDR3 contains 14 residues. The chain's CDR3 is CATSRDPQVATQYF. CDR3 nucleotide sequence: TGTGCCACCAGCAGAGATCCACAGGTGGCAACCCAGTACTTC. Full variable domain (outside the CDR3, taken from reference TRBV15 and TRBJ2-7): DAMVIQNPRYQVTQFGKPVTLSCSQTLNHNVMYWYQQKSSQAPKLLFHYYDKDFNNEADTPDNFQSRRPNTSFCFLDIRSPGLGDTAMYLCATSRDPQVATQYFGPGTRLTVT.

This clonotype was seen only a few times. The chain combines TRBV5-6 with TRBJ2-3; 8 bases line up with TRBD1. This CDR3 is 16 amino acids long. Trimming removed 4 bases from V and 0 bases from J; junction bases left unmatched: 7. The germline CDR1 and CDR2 sequences are SGHDT and YYEEEE. DNA of the CDR3: TGTGCCAGCAGCCAGAGGACAGGGTCTAGCACAGATACGCAGTATTTT. Protein sequence: CASSQRTGSSTDTQYF.

This clonotype has at least ten counts. V gene TRBV20-1 combines with J gene TRBJ2-5; TRBD2 matches 7 bases. The CDR3 loop spans 13 amino acids. The V gene's germline CDR1 is DFQATT and CDR2 SNEGSKA (reference sequence). With V trimmed by 3 bases and J by 1 base, 2 bases remained unmatched. CDR3 region: CSARSSGQETQYF. The CDR3 DNA is TGCAGTGCTAGGTCTAGCGGCCAAGAGACCCAGTACTTC.

This clonotype showed up many times. J is TRBJ2-5 and V is TRBV29-1; D gene ambiguous. There are 12 residues in the CDR3. Trimming removed 3 bases from V and 4 bases from J, with 9 bases in between. Germline CDR1 SQVTM, CDR2 ANQGSEA. CDR3 DNA: TGCAGCGTTGACGATCCGCGAGAGACCCAGTACTTC. Translated, it gives CSVDDPRETQYF. The complete variable domain, with remaining parts taken from reference TRBV29-1 and TRBJ2-5, reads SAVISQKPSRDICQRGTSLTIQCQVDSQVTMMFWYRQQPGQSLTLIATANQGSEATYESGFVIDKFPISRPNLTFSTLTVSNMSPEDSSIYLCSVDDPRETQYFGPGTRLLVL.

This clonotype qualifies as medium-sized. CDR3 nucleotides: TGCAGTGCTATTACGCTTCGGCCTGACGACACCGGGGAGCTGTTTTTT. It specifies CSAITLRPDDTGELFF. This chain links TRBV20-1 with TRBJ2-2; D call uncertain. The CDR3 runs to 16 residues. V shed 4 bases and J shed 3 bases, with 18 bases lying between them. CDR1 is DFQATT and CDR2 is SNEGSKA in the germline V gene (reference sequence).

CDR3 residues: CASSSSGATDTQYF. The CDR3 nucleotides read TGTGCCAGCAGCTCGTCCGGGGCCACAGATACGCAGTATTTT. The genes are TRBV5-6 and TRBJ2-3; the D gene could be TRBD1 or TRBD2 (5 bases each). CDR1 is SGHDT and CDR2 is YYEEEE in the germline V gene. Trimming removed 3 bases from V and 2 bases from J, with 10 bases in between. This CDR3 contains 14 residues.

This clonotype was recorded a few times. The V and J genes are TRBV11-2 and TRBJ2-4; D not certain. The CDR3 length is 16 residues. V was pared by 5 bases and J by 4 bases, with 18 bases between. Germline V CDR1 and CDR2: SGHAT, FQNNGV. Here the CDR3 reads CASSHRRVSEKNIQYF. For the CDR3, the DNA is TGTGCCAGCAGCCACAGACGGGTGTCGGAGAAAAACATTCAGTACTTC.

The table lists this clonotype with many counts. The chain combines TRBV14 with TRBJ1-4; D perhaps matches TRBD1 (5 bases). CDR3 size: 17 residues. Between the trimmed V and J ends, which lost 4 bases and 8 bases, there was a span of 23 bases. Germline CDR1 is SGHDN and CDR2 is FVKESK. CDR3 amino acids: CASSPRAQDAKREKLFF. CDR3 bases: TGTGCCAGCAGCCCCAGGGCCCAGGACGCCAAGCGAGAAAAACTGTTTTTT.

This clonotype was observed at least ten times. This chain's CDR3 is CASSESVGYTF. As DNA, the CDR3 is TGTGCCAGCAGTGAAAGCGTTGGCTACACCTTC. The rearrangement uses TRBV6-1 and TRBJ1-2; D unresolved. The CDR3 length is 11 residues. Germline V gives CDR1 MNHNS, CDR2 SASEGT. The V and J ends lost 2 bases and 7 bases respectively, with 5 bases between them.

This rearrangement joins TRBV7-3 to TRBJ2-5; perhaps TRBD2 as D (5 bases). The CDR3 loop spans 14 amino acids. Between the trimmed V and J ends, which lost 5 bases and 4 bases, there was a span of 14 bases. Looked up from germline, CDR1 is SGHTA and CDR2 is FQGTGA. DNA of the CDR3: TGTGCCAGCAGCCCATACTTAGCGCCAGAGACCCAGTACTTC. Its translation: CASSPYLAPETQYF.

This clonotype is termed medium-sized. The chain uses TRBV7-9 and TRBJ2-7, with D possibly TRBD1 on 5 matching bases. This CDR3 contains 12 residues. V lost 4 bases to trimming and J lost 6 bases, with 10 bases between them. CDR1 SEHNR and CDR2 FQNEAQ come from the germline V gene (reference sequence). In nucleotides, the CDR3 is TGTGCCAGCAGCTCGACAGTGGGCGAGCAGTACTTC. It yields the protein CASSSTVGEQYF.

This clonotype was detected many times. This chain uses TRBV7-9 with TRBJ1-2, with 8 positions matching TRBD1. Germline CDR1 SEHNR, CDR2 FQNEAQ (reference sequence). The J segment lost 4 bases and the V segment lost 3 bases, leaving 7 bases of the junction unmatched. The CDR3 contains 15 residues. CDR3 amino acids: CASSLGTGLLYGYTF. DNA for the CDR3: TGTGCCAGCAGCTTGGGGACAGGACTACTCTATGGCTACACCTTC. The full variable domain, completed using reference TRBV7-9 and TRBJ1-2, is DTGVSQNPRHKITKRGQNVTFRCDPISEHNRLYWYRQTLGQGPEFLTYFQNEAQLEKSRLLSDRFSAERPKGSFSTLEIQRTEQGDSAMYLCASSLGTGLLYGYTFGSGTRLTVV.

This rearrangement joins TRBV29-1 to TRBJ2-1; D may be TRBD1 or TRBD2 (5 bases each). Germline V gene data show CDR1 as SQVTM and CDR2 as ANQGSEA. This CDR3 is built from 12 residues. V was clipped by 6 bases and J by 8 bases, with 14 bases between them. CDR3 loop: CSVTEGVDEQFF. Here the CDR3 DNA reads TGCAGCGTGACAGAGGGTGTCGATGAGCAGTTCTTC.

This clonotype was observed many times. The genes are TRBV30 and TRBJ1-2; no clear D gene. With 2 bases removed from V and 12 bases from J, the gap between germline ends came to 16 bases. CDR1 and CDR2 (germline): GTSNPN, SVGIG (reference sequence). This CDR3 spans 12 amino acids. CDR3 sequence reads: CAWSFVEGRNTF. In DNA, the CDR3 is TGTGCCTGGAGTTTCGTGGAGGGAAGGAACACCTTC.

This clonotype was recorded a few times. The CDR3 is CASRTSGDQETQYF. For the CDR3, the DNA is TGTGCCAGTAGGACTAGCGGGGACCAAGAGACCCAGTACTTC. The chain joins TRBV19 to TRBJ2-5; 11 nucleotides line up with TRBD2. The CDR3 runs to 14 residues. The V and J ends lost 6 bases and 0 bases, in that order; junction bases with no gene match: 0. Per germline, CDR1 LNHDA and CDR2 SQIVND (reference sequence).